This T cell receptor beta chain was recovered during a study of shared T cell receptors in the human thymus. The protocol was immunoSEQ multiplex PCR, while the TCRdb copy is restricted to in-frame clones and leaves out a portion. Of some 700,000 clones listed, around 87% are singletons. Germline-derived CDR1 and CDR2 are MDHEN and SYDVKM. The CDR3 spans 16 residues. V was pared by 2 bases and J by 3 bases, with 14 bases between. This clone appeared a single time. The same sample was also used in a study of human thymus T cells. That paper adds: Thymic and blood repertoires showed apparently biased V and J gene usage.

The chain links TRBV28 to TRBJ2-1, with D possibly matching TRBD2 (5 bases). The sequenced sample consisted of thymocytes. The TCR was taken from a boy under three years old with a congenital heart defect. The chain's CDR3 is CASSLPWRAHYNEQFF. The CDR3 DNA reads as TGTGCCAGCAGTTTACCCTGGCGGGCCCACTACAATGAGCAGTTCTTC.